What follows are 8 T cell receptor beta chains derived from one specimen sequenced in a study of shared clonotypes between healthy human individuals. Using immunoSEQ multiplex PCR, the repertoire was profiled, and TCRdb retains in-frame clones only, with some absent. The table lists some 2,000,000 clones, 90% to 97% of them singletons, with less than 0.15% in the top ten. The sample was naive CD4+ T cells sorted from blood. Subset noted: CD45RA+ positively selected. Receptors originate from a man aged 18 to 30 in good health.

This clone was counted a single time. The DNA for the CDR3 is TGTGCCAGCAGTTTAAGGAGGGGAGAGGCCGGGGAGCTGTTTTTT. Its protein product is CASSLRRGEAGELFF. The chain carries TRBV27 and TRBJ2-2; D might be TRBD2 (6 bases). Germline V lookup: CDR1 MNHEY, CDR2 SMNVEV (reference sequence). The CDR3 runs 15 residues. Trimming shortened V by 2 bases and J by 6 bases, and 13 bases separated the two germline ends.

This clone has just one count. CDR3 sequence (DNA): TGCGCCAGCAGCCACTCAGGGGGTGTCAACACCGGGGAGCTGTTTTTT. Protein sequence: CASSHSGGVNTGELFF. The chain uses TRBV4-1 and TRBJ2-2; 7 bases align to TRBD1. Trimming cost V 3 bases and J 2 bases; bases outside gene matches: 6. Germline loops: CDR1 MGHRA, CDR2 YSYEKL. The length of the CDR3 is 16 residues.

The chain carries TRBV7-2 and TRBJ1-2; 9 nucleotides align to TRBD1. The junction had 9 bases not matched to a gene; V was cut back by 5 bases and J by 5 bases. The CDR3 length is 15 residues. In germline, CDR1 is SGHTA, CDR2 FQGNSA. CDR3 in amino acids: CASSRGQGYRYGYTF. DNA for the CDR3: TGTGCCAGCAGCCGTGGACAGGGGTATAGGTATGGCTACACCTTC.

The chain has TRBV4-1 and TRBJ1-6; the match to TRBD1 covers 7 bases. The CDR3 is 15 amino acids. Unmatched junction bases numbered 3, after V lost 0 bases and J lost 7 bases. Germline CDR1 and CDR2: MGHRA and YSYEKL. CDR3 bases: TGCGCCAGCAGCCAAGAGGCAGGGGGAAATTCACCCCTCCACTTT. This gives the protein CASSQEAGGNSPLHF.

Regarding this clone: Additional DNA sequences in this sample encode the identical CDR3. The CDR3 DNA reads TGTGCCAGCAGCTTGGCCGGGACAGGGAATCAGCCCCAGCATTTT. Amino acid sequence: CASSLAGTGNQPQHF. The chain recombines TRBV5-4 with TRBJ1-5; 9 bases agree with TRBD1. There are 15 residues in the CDR3. V dropped 0 bases and J dropped 4; count of bases not matched to a gene: 2. The germline CDR1 and CDR2 sequences are SGHNT and YYREEE (reference sequence).

The chain is built from TRBV15 and TRBJ2-7, with 11 bases aligning to TRBD2. The CDR3 is 16 residues long. Looked up from germline, CDR1 is LNHNV and CDR2 is YYDKDF (reference sequence). With V trimmed by 8 bases and J by 2 bases, 11 bases remained unmatched. Here the CDR3 DNA reads TGTGCCACCGCGGGGGATTTTAGCGGGAGGGCCTACGAGCAGTACTTC. This translates into CATAGDFSGRAYEQYF.

The rearrangement joins TRBV5-1 to TRBJ1-1; 8 bases align to TRBD1. CDR3 size: 15 residues. Germline values: CDR1 SGHRS, CDR2 YFSETQ. Trimming at V came to 0 bases and at J to 3 bases, leaving 4 bases not matched to a gene. The CDR3 is CASSLDGQGYTEAFF. CDR3 DNA: TGCGCCAGCAGCTTGGACGGACAGGGATACACTGAAGCTTTCTTT.

This chain uses TRBV30 with TRBJ2-2; TRBD1 matches at 8 bases. The CDR3 runs 14 residues. The trim removed 3 bases at V and 5 bases at J, leaving 5 bases unmatched. CDR1 GTSNPN and CDR2 SVGIG come from the germline V gene (reference sequence). For the CDR3, the DNA is TGTGCCTGGAGGTTCACAGGGGGAACCGGGGAGCTGTTTTTT. Its translation: CAWRFTGGTGELFF.